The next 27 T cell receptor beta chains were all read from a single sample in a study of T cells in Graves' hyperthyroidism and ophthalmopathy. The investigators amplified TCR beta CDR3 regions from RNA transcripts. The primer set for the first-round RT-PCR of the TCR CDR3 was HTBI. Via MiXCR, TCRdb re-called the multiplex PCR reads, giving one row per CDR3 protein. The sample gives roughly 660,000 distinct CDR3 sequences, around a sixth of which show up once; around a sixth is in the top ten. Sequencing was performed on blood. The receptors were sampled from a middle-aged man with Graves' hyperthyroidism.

The chain's CDR3 is CASSSKTGSTTEAFF. CDR3 coding DNA: TGTGCCAGCAGCTCTAAAACAGGGAGCACCACTGAAGCTTTCTTT. The chain employs TRBV5-4 and TRBJ1-1; TRBD1 is a possible D gene (6 bases). The V end lost 3 bases, the J end lost 4 bases, and 16 bases lay between the germline ends. The CDR3 spans 15 residues. CDR1 SGHNT and CDR2 YYREEE come from the germline V gene (reference sequence).

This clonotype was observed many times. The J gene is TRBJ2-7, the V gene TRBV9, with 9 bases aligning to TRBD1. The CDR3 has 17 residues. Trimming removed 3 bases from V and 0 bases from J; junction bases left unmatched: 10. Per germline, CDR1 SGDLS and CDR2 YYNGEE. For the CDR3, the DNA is TGTGCCAGCAGCGGGGGACCCGGGACAGGGAGCTCCTACGAGCAGTACTTC. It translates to CASSGGPGTGSSYEQYF.

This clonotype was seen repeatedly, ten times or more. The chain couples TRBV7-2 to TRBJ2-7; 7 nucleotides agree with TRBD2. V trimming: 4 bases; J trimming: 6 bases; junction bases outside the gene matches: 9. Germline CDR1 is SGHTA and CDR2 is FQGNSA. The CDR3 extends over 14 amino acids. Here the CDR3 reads CASSSSGARAEQYF. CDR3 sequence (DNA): TGTGCCAGCAGCTCGAGCGGGGCCCGGGCCGAGCAGTACTTC.

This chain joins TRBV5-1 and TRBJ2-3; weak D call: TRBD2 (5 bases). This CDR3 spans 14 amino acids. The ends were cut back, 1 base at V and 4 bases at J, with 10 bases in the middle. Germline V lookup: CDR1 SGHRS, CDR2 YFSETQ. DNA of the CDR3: TGCGCCAGCAGCTTGACATTAGCGTCAGATACGCAGTATTTT. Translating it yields CASSLTLASDTQYF. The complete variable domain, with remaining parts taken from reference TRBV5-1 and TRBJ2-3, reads KAGVTQTPRYLIKTRGQQVTLSCSPISGHRSVSWYQQTPGQGLQFLFEYFSETQRNKGNFPGRFSGRQFSNSRSEMNVSTLELGDSALYLCASSLTLASDTQYFGPGTRLTVL.

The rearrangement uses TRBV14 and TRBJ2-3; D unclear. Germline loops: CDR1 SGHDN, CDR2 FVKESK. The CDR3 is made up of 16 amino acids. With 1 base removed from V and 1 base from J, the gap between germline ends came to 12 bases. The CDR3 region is CASSQVLDPRTDTQYF. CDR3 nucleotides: TGTGCCAGCAGCCAAGTACTTGACCCCCGCACAGATACGCAGTATTTT. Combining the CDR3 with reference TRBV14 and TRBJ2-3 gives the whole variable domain EAGVTQFPSHSVIEKGQTVTLRCDPISGHDNLYWYRRVMGKEIKFLLHFVKESKQDESGMPNNRFLAERTGGTYSTLKVQPAELEDSGVYFCASSQVLDPRTDTQYFGPGTRLTVL.

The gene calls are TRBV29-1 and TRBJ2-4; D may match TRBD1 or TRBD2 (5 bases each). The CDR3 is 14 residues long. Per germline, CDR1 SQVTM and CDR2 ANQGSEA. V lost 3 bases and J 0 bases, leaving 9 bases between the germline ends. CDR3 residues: CSVDVGEAKNIQYF. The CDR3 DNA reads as TGCAGCGTTGATGTGGGGGAAGCCAAAAACATTCAGTACTTC.

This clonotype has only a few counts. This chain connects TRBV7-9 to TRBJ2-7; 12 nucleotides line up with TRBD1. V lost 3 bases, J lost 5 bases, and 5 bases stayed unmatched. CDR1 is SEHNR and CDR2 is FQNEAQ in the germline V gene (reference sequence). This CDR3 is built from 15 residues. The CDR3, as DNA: TGTGCCAGCAGCTTCCCGGGACAGGGGGCTCACGAGCAGTACTTC. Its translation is CASSFPGQGAHEQYF.

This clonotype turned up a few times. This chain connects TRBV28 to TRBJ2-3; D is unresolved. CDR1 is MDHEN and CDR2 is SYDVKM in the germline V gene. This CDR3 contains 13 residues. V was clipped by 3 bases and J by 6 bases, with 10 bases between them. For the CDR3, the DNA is TGTGCCAGCAGTTTTAACAGCCCGGATACGCAGTATTTT. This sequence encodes CASSFNSPDTQYF.

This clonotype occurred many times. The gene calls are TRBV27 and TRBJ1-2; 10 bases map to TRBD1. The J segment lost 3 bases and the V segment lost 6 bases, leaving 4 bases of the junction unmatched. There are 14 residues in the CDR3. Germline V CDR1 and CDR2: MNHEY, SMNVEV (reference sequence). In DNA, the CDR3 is TGTGCCAGCAGCCGGGACAGGGGAGACTATGGCTACACCTTC. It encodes CASSRDRGDYGYTF.

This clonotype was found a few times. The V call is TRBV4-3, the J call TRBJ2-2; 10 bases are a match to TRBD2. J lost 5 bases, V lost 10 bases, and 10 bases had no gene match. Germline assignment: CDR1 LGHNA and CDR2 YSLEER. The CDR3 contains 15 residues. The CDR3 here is CATRLAGEGTGELFF. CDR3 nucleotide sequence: TGCGCCACTAGGCTAGCGGGAGAAGGAACCGGGGAGCTGTTTTTT.

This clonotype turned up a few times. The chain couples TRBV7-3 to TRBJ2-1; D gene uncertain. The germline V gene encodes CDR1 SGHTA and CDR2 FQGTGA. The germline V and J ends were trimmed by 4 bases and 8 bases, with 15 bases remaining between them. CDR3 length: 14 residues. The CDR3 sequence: CASSSSHDFHEQFF. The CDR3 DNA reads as TGTGCCAGCAGCTCATCTCATGATTTCCATGAGCAGTTCTTC.

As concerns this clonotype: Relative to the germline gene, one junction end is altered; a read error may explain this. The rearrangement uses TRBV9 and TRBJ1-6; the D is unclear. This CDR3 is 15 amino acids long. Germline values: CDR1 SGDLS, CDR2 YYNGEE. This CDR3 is CASSVEWGYNSPVHF. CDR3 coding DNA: TGTGCCAGCAGCGTAGAGTGGGGATATAATTCACCCGTCCACTTT.

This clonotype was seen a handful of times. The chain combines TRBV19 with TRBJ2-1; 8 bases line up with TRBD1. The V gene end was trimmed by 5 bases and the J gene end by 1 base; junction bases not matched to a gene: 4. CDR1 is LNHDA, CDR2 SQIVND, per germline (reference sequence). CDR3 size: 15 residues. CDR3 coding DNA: TGTGCCAGTAGTTCTCGGACAGGGTCCTACAATGAGCAGTTCTTC. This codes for CASSSRTGSYNEQFF.

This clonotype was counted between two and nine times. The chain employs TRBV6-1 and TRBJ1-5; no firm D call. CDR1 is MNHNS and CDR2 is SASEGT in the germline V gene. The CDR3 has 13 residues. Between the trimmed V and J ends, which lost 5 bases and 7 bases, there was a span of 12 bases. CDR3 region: CASSPAWEQPQHF. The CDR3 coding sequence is TGTGCCAGCAGTCCCGCTTGGGAACAGCCCCAGCATTTT.

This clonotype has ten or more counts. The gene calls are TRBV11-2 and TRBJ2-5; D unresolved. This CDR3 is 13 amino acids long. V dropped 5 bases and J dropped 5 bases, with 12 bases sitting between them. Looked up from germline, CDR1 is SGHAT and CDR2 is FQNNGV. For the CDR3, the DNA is TGTGCCAGCAGCCCGACACGATGGGAGACCCAGTACTTC. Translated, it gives CASSPTRWETQYF.

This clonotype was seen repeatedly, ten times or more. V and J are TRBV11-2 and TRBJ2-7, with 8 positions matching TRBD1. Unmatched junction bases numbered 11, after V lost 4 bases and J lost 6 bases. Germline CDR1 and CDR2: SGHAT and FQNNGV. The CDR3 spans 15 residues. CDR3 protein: CASSWGQERSGEQYF. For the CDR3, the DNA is TGTGCCAGCAGCTGGGGACAGGAGAGATCCGGCGAGCAGTACTTC.

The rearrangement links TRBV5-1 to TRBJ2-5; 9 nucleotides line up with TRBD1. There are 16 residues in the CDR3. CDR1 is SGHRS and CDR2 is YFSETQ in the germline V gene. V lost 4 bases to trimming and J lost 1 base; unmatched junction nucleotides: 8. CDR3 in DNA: TGCGCCAGCAGCACCGGACAGGGGATTGGCCAAGAGACCCAGTACTTC. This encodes CASSTGQGIGQETQYF.

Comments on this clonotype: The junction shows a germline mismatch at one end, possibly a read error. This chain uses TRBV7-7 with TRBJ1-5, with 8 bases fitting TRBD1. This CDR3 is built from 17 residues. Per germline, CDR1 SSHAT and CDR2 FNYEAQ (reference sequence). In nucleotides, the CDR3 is TGTGCTAGCAGGCTCGGACAGGGAAACTATAGCAATCAGCCCCAGCATTTT. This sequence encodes CASRLGQGNYSNQPQHF.

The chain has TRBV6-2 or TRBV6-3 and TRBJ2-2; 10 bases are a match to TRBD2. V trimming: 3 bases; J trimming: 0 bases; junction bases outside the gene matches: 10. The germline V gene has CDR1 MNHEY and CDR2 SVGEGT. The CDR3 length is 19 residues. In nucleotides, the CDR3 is TGTGCCAGCAGTTATATTTTACTAGCGGGAAGATCGAACACCGGGGAGCTGTTTTTT. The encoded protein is CASSYILLAGRSNTGELFF.

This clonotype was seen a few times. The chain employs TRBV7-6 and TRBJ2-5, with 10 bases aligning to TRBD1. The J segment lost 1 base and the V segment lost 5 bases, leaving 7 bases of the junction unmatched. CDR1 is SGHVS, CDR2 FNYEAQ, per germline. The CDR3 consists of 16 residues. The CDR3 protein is CASSPRQGALQETQYF. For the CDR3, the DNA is TGTGCCAGCAGCCCCCGACAGGGGGCCCTCCAAGAGACCCAGTACTTC.

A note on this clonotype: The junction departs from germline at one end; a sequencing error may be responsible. The chain's CDR3 is CASSSHRDFPHF. The CDR3 DNA follows: TGTGCCAGCAGCTCTCACCGGGACTTCCCGCACTTC. The genes are TRBV13 and TRBJ2-5; weak D call: TRBD2 (6 bases). This CDR3 comprises 12 residues. CDR1 and CDR2 (germline): PRHDT, FYEKMQ (reference sequence).

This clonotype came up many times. The CDR3 loop is CATSDVGEEQYF. The CDR3, as DNA: TGTGCCACCAGTGATGTCGGGGAGGAGCAGTACTTC. The rearrangement uses TRBV24-1 and TRBJ2-7; perhaps TRBD2 as D (5 bases). The V and J ends lost 3 bases and 7 bases respectively, with 9 bases between them. Germline V gene sequence: CDR1 KGHDR, CDR2 SFDVKD. The CDR3 contains 12 residues.

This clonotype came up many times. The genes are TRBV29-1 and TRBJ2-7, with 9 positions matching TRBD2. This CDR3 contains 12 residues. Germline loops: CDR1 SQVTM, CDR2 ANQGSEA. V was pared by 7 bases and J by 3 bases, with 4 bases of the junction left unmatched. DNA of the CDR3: TGCAGCGCCTGGACTAGCGACTACGAGCAGTACTTC. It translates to CSAWTSDYEQYF.

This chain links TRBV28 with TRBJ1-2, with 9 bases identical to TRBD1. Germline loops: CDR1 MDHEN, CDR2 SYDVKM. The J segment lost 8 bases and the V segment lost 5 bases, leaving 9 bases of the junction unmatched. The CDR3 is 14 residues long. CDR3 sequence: CASSGGTGGLGYTF. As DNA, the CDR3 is TGTGCCAGCAGTGGGGGAACAGGGGGCTTGGGCTACACCTTC.

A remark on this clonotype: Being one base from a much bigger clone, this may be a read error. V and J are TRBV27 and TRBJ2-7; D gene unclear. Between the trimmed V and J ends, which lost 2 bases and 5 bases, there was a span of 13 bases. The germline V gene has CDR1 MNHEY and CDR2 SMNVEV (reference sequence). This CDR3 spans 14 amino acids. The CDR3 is CASSLGYGVNEQYF. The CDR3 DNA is TGTGCCAGCAGTTTAGGGTACGGAGTTAACGAGCAGTACTTC.

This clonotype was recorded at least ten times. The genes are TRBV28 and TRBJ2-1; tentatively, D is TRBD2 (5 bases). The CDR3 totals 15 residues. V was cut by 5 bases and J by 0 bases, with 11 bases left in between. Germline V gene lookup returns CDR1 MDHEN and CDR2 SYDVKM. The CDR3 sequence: CASSKSGSSYNEQFF. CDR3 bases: TGTGCCAGCAGTAAAAGCGGTAGCTCCTACAATGAGCAGTTCTTC. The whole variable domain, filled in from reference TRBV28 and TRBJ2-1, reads DVKVTQSSRYLVKRTGEKVFLECVQDMDHENMFWYRQDPGLGLRLIYFSYDVKMKEKGDIPEGYSVSREKKERFSLILESASTNQTSMYLCASSKSGSSYNEQFFGPGTRLTVL.

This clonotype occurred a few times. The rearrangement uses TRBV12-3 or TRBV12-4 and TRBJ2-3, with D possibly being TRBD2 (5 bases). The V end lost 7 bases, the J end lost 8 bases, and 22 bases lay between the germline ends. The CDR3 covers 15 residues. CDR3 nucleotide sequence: TGTGCCAGCACCCGGACTGGGCTCCCTGTACTTACGCAGTATTTT. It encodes CASTRTGLPVLTQYF.